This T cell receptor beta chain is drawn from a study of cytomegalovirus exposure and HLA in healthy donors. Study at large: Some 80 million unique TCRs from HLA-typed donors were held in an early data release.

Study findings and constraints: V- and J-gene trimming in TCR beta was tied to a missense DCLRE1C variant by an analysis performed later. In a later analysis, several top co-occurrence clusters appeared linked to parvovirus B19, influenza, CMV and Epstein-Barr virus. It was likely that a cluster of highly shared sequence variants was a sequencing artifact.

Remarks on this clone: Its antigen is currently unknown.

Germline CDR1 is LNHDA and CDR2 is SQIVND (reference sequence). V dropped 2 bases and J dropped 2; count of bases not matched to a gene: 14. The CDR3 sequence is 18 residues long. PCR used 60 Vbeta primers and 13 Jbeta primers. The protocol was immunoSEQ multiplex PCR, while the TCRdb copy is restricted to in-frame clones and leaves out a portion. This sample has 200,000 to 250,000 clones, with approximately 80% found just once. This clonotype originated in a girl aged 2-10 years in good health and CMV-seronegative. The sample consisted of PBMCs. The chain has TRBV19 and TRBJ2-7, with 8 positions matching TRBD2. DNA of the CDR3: TGTGCCAGTAGTATAAAAACGGGAGGGAACCGTTACACCTACGAGCAGTACTTC. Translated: CASSIKTGGNRYTYEQYF.